This T cell receptor (beta chain) originates from a study of T-cell memory formation after mild COVID-19. Study-wide background: There were largely donor-specific TCR clusters.

Study-wide points: Clones contracting across day 15 to 85 had a balanced CD4/CD8 profile; later expanding clones leaned CD4+. Pre-infection memory contained some responding clones, which suggested that cross-reactive memory had joined.

Constant-segment primers were used for 5'RACE, and the resulting TCR alpha and TCR beta cDNA libraries carried sample barcodes and UMIs. In TCRdb, the 5' RACE reads were re-called with MiXCR into one record per CDR3 protein. The sample yields hundreds of thousands of distinct CDR3 sequences, about 20% seen once. Points on this clonotype: What it binds is unknown.

This CDR3 is 15 amino acids long. CDR1 and CDR2 (germline): LGHDT, YNNKEL (reference sequence). V was clipped by 4 bases and J by 0 bases, with 12 bases between them. The sequenced material came from PBMCs or a T cell subset sorted from them (not recorded which). The receptor's source is an adult woman who had mild COVID-19 (a few samples of this study predate the infection). Cell type and time point are not known. The gene calls are TRBV3-1 and TRBJ1-2, with D maybe TRBD1 (6 bases). The CDR3 spells CASSRGQLANYGYTF. In DNA form, the CDR3 reads TGTGCCAGCAGCCGCGGACAGCTAGCTAACTATGGCTACACCTTC.